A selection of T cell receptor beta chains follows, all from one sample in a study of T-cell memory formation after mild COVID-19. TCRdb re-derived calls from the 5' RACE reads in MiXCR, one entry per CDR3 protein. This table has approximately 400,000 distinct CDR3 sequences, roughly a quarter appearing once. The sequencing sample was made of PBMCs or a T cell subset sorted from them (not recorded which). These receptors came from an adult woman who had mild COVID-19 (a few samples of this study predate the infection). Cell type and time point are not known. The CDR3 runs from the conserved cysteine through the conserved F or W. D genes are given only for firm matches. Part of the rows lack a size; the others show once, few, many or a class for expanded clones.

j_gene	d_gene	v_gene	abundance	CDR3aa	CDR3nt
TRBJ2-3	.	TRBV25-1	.	CASSELGRANTDTQYF	TGTGCCAGCAGTGAACTGGGCAGGGCGAACACAGATACGCAGTATTTT
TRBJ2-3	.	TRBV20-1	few	CSASNGDTQYF	TGCAGTGCTTCGAACGGGGATACGCAGTATTTT
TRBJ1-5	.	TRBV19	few	CASSIFPGRNQPQHF	TGTGCCAGTAGTATCTTTCCAGGACGCAATCAGCCCCAGCATTTT
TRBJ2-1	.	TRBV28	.	CASSRFPLPQVF	TGTGCCAGCAGCCGTTTCCCACTTCCCCAGGTCTTC
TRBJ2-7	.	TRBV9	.	CASSVGGGAGEQYF	TGTGCCAGCAGCGTTGGAGGGGGGGCCGGGGAGCAGTACTTC
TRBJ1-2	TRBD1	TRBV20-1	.	CSARRPGGAGYGYTF	TGCAGTGCTAGGCGGCCAGGGGGCGCGGGCTATGGCTACACCTTC
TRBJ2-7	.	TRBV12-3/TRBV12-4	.	CASSPGLIAPYEQYF	TGTGCCAGCAGTCCGGGTCTCATAGCCCCCTACGAGCAGTACTTC
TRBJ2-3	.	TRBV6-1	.	CAGRGTDTQYF	TGTGCCGGCCGGGGCACAGATACGCAGTATTTT
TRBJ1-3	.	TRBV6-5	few	CASSRTGHPGNTIYF	TGTGCCAGCAGTAGAACAGGTCACCCTGGAAACACCATATATTTT
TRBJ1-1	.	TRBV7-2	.	CASSLEPGRANTEAFF	TGTGCCAGCAGCTTAGAACCGGGACGGGCGAACACTGAAGCTTTCTTT
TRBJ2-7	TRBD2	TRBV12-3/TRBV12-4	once	CASTRGGVDEQYF	TGTGCCAGCACACGGGGGGGCGTCGACGAGCAGTACTTC
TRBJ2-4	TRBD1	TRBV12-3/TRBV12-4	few	CASSPGTGNLAKNIQYF	TGTGCCAGCAGTCCCGGGACAGGGAACCTAGCCAAAAACATTCAGTACTTC
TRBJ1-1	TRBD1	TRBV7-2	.	CASSSTRQGTMNTEAFF	TGTGCCAGCAGTTCAACCCGACAGGGAACTATGAACACTGAAGCTTTCTTT
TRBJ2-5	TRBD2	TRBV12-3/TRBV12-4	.	CASRLAGEETQYF	TGTGCCAGCAGACTAGCGGGGGAAGAGACCCAGTACTTC
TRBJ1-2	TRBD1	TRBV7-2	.	CASSLPPWDSYGYTF	TGTGCCAGCAGCTTACCCCCCTGGGACAGCTATGGCTACACCTTC
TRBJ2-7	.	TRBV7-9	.	CASSAENISYEQYF	TGTGCCAGCAGCGCCGAGAACATCTCCTACGAGCAGTACTTC
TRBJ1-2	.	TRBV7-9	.	CASSPPGGGNYGYTF	TGTGCCAGCAGCCCTCCGGGGGGAGGCAACTATGGCTACACCTTC
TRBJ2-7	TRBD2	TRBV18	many	CASSHTTSGLYEQYF	TGTGCCAGCTCACATACTACTAGCGGACTATACGAGCAGTACTTC
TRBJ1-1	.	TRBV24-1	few	CATSDYDRKGAFF	TGTGCCACCAGTGATTACGACCGGAAAGGGGCTTTCTTT
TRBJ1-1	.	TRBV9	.	CASSVGTVANTEAFF	TGTGCCAGCAGCGTAGGGACAGTGGCGAACACTGAAGCTTTCTTT
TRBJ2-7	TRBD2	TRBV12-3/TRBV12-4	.	CASSLQRLAGDYEQYF	TGTGCCAGCAGTTTACAGCGACTAGCGGGAGACTACGAGCAGTACTTC
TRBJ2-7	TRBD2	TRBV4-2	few	CASSQEPGTSGMSYEQYF	TGTGCCAGCAGCCAAGAACCCGGGACTAGCGGGATGTCCTACGAGCAGTACTTC
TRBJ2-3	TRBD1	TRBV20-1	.	CSAIQGATDTQYF	TGCAGTGCAATACAGGGGGCCACAGATACGCAGTATTTT